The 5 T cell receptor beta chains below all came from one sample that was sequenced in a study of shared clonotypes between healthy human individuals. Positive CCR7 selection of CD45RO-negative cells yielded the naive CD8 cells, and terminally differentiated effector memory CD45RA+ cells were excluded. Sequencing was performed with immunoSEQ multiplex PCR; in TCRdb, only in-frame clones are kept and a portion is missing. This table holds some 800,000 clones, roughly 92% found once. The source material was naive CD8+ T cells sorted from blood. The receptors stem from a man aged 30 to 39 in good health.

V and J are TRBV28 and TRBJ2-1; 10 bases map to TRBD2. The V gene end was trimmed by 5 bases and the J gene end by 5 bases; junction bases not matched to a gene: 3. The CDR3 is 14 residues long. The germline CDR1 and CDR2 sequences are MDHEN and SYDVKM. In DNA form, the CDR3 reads TGTGCCAGCAGTGGACTAGCGGTCAACAATGAGCAGTTCTTC. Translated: CASSGLAVNNEQFF.

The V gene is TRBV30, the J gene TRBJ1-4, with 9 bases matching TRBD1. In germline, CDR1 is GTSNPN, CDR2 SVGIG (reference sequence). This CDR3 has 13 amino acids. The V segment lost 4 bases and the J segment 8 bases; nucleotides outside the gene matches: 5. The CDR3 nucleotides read TGTGCCTGGACGACAGGGGGGTCGGAAAAACTGTTTTTT. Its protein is CAWTTGGSEKLFF.

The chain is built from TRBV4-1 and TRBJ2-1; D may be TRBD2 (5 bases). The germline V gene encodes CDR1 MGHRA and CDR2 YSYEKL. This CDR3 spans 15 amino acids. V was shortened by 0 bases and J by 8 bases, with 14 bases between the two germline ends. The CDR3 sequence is CASSQDRAYGDEQFF. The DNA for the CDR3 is TGCGCCAGCAGCCAAGATAGGGCCTACGGGGATGAGCAGTTCTTC.

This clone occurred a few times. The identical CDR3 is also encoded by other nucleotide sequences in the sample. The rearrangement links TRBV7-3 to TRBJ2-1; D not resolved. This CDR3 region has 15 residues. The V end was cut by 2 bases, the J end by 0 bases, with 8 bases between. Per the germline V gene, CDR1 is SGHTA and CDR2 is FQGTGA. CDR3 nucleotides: TGTGCCAGCAGCTTAGTTGGCAGCTCCTACAATGAGCAGTTCTTC. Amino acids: CASSLVGSSYNEQFF.

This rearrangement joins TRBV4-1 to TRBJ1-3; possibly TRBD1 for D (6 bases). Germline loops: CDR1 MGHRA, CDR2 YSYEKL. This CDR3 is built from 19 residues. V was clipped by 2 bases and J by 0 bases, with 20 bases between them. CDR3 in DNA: TGCGCCAGCAGCCAAAAATACGCAGGGGAGGGTTACTCTGGAAACACCATATATTTT. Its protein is CASSQKYAGEGYSGNTIYF.